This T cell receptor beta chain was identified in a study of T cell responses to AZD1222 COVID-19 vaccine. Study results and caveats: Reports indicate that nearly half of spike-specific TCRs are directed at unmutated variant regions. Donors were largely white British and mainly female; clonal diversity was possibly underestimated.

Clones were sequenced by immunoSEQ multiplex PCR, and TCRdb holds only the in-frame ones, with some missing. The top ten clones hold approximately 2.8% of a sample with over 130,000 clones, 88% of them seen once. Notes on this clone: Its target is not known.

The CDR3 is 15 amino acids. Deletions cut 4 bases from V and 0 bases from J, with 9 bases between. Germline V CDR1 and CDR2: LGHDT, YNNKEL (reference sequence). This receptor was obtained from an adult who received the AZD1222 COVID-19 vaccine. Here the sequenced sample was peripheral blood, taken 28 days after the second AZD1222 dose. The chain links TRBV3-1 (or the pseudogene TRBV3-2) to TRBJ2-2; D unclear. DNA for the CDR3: TGTGCCAGCAGCCCCGTGGGCCCGAACACCGGGGAGCTGTTTTTT. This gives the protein CASSPVGPNTGELFF.